This T cell receptor (beta chain) was obtained from a study of shared clonotypes between healthy human individuals. Study outcomes and limitations: Estimated richness values were generally larger in naive subsets than in memory subsets. Lower generation probabilities were found for non-shared clonotypes than for those shared by all four donors.

Donors, healthy HIV-negative adults, lacked recent acute infections or vaccinations. This clone was recorded once. The antigen is undetermined. It was around 180 ng DNA, some 30,000 T cell genomes, that sorted-subset replicate PCRs used. The protocol was immunoSEQ multiplex PCR, while the TCRdb copy is restricted to in-frame clones and leaves out a portion. The sample records under 1,100,000 clones, around 78% being singletons. This TCR derives from a man younger than 35 in good health. Some clones in this sample may be carry-over from other donors' samples. The sequenced sample consisted of memory CD4+ T cells from PBMCs. The subset was: CD45RA-negative fraction.

CDR3 protein: CASSLELAGGWQYF. In nucleotides, the CDR3 is TGTGCCAGCAGCTTGGAACTAGCGGGAGGCTGGCAGTATTTT. The chain employs TRBV11-2 and TRBJ2-3, with 12 bases aligning to TRBD2. Germline V gene sequence: CDR1 SGHAT, CDR2 FQNNGV. V lost 3 bases, J lost 11 bases, and 6 bases stayed unmatched. This CDR3 has 14 amino acids.